Shown below are 7 T cell receptor beta chains from a single sample sequenced in a study of vaccination effects on CD4 cells after COVID-19. This table comes from immunoSEQ multiplex PCR, and its TCRdb copy is limited to in-frame clones, with some not included. This table holds under 40,000 clones, 55% to 75% found once. With the ViraFEST assay, the study expanded antigen-specific CD4+ T cells using viral peptide pools, then sequenced them. Subsequent to a culture period of more than 8 days, CD4+ T cells were isolated. Participants were vaccinated with two doses of either the BNT162b2 or mRNA-1273 vaccine. Their antigen targets remain unknown. The source material was CD4+ T cells from PBMCs cultured with HCoV-229E spike peptides, sampled after COVID-19 vaccination. Receptors were obtained from a human donor who received a COVID-19 vaccine.

This chain uses TRBV5-1 with TRBJ2-3; D is undetermined. Germline V gene lookup returns CDR1 SGHRS and CDR2 YFSETQ. This CDR3 has 15 amino acids. V dropped 0 bases and J dropped 1 base, with 9 bases sitting between them. Here the CDR3 reads CASSLGHKGTDTQYF. The CDR3 bases are TGCGCCAGCAGCTTGGGACATAAGGGCACAGATACGCAGTATTTT. The whole variable domain, filled in from reference TRBV5-1 and TRBJ2-3, reads KAGVTQTPRYLIKTRGQQVTLSCSPISGHRSVSWYQQTPGQGLQFLFEYFSETQRNKGNFPGRFSGRQFSNSRSEMNVSTLELGDSALYLCASSLGHKGTDTQYFGPGTRLTVL.

The chain uses TRBV4-1 and TRBJ2-7, with a tentative D call TRBD1 (6 bases). Per the germline V gene, CDR1 is MGHRA and CDR2 is YSYEKL. The CDR3 totals 14 residues. The V and J ends lost 4 bases and 4 bases respectively, with 14 bases between them. Written as DNA, the CDR3 is TGCGCCAGCAGCCGAGGACAGCAGGCTTACGAGCAGTACTTC. Residues: CASSRGQQAYEQYF.

The chain is built from TRBV4-2 and TRBJ2-6; perhaps TRBD1 as D (6 bases). Between the trimmed V and J ends, which lost 2 bases and 0 bases, there was a span of 8 bases. The CDR3 has 16 residues. Germline V gene lookup returns CDR1 LGHNA and CDR2 YNFKEQ. In DNA, the CDR3 is TGTGCCAGCAGCCAAAAGGACAGCTCTGGGGCCAACGTCCTGACTTTC. Translation: CASSQKDSSGANVLTF.

The chain carries TRBV10-3 and TRBJ2-1; 8 bases are shared with TRBD2. The CDR3 length is 13 residues. J gave up 8 bases and V 10 bases, and 10 bases lay outside the gene matches. Germline CDR1 is ENHRY and CDR2 is SYGVKD. CDR3 nucleotide sequence: TGTGCCACCCTCGGGACTAGTTCTCATGAGCAGTTCTTC. Protein: CATLGTSSHEQFF.

This chain joins TRBV5-1 and TRBJ2-1, with D unclear. Germline V gene data show CDR1 as SGHRS and CDR2 as YFSETQ. V dropped 0 bases and J dropped 8 bases, with 3 bases sitting between them. CDR3 size: 11 residues. In nucleotides, the CDR3 is TGCGCCAGCAGCTTGGCCCATGAGCAGTTCTTC. This encodes CASSLAHEQFF.

This chain uses TRBV5-4 with TRBJ2-3, with 8 positions matching TRBD2. The junction had 3 bases not matched to a gene; V was cut back by 0 bases and J by 0 bases. Germline V CDR1 and CDR2: SGHNT, YYREEE (reference sequence). This CDR3 has 16 amino acids. The DNA of the CDR3 is TGTGCCAGCAGCTTGGGTAGGACTAGCAGCACAGATACGCAGTATTTT. The encoded protein is CASSLGRTSSTDTQYF.

The CDR3 spells CSASSGHEQFF. The CDR3, as DNA: TGCAGTGCTAGTAGCGGGCATGAGCAGTTCTTC. The chain employs TRBV20-1 and TRBJ2-1; TRBD2 matches 7 bases. Germline assignment: CDR1 DFQATT and CDR2 SNEGSKA (reference sequence). The V segment lost 3 bases and the J segment 8 bases; nucleotides outside the gene matches: 1. The CDR3 consists of 11 residues.